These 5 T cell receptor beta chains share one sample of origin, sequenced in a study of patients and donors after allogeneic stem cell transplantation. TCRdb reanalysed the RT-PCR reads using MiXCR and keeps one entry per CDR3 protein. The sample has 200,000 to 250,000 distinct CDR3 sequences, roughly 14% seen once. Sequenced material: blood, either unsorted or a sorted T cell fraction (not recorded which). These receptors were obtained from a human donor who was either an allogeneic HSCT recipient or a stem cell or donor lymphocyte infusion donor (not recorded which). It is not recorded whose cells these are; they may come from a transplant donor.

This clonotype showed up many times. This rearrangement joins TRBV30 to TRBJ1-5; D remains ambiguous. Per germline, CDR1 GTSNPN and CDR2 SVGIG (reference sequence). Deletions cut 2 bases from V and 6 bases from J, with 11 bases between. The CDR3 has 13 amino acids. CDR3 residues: CAWSSQEAQPQHF. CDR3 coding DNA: TGTGCCTGGAGTTCCCAAGAGGCTCAGCCCCAGCATTTT.

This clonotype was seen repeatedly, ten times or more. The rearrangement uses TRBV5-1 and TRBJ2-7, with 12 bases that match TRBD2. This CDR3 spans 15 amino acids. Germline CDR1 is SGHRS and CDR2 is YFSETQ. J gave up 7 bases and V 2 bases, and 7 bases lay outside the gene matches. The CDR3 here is CASSLEPGLAGEQYF. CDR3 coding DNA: TGCGCCAGCAGCTTAGAGCCTGGACTAGCGGGAGAGCAGTACTTC.

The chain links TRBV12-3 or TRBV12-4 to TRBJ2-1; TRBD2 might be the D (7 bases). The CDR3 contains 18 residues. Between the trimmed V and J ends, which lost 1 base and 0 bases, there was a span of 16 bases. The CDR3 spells CASSLVVGGPSSYNEQFF. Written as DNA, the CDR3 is TGTGCCAGCAGTTTAGTAGTGGGGGGGCCCAGCTCCTACAATGAGCAGTTCTTC.

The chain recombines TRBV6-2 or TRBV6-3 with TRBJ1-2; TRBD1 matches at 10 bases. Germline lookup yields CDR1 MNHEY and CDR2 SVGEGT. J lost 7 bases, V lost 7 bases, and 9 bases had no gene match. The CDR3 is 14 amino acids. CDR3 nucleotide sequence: TGTGCCAGCACCGATCCCGGGACAGGGGTTGGCTACACCTTC. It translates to CASTDPGTGVGYTF.

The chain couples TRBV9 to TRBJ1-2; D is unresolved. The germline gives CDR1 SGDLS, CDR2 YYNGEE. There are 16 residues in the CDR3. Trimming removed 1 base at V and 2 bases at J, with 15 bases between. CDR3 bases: TGTGCCAGCAGCGTATTCGACGGGGTTTCGAACTATGGCTACACCTTC. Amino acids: CASSVFDGVSNYGYTF. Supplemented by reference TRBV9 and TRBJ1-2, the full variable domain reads DSGVTQTPKHLITATGQRVTLRCSPRSGDLSVYWYQQSLDQGLQFLIQYYNGEERAKGNILERFSAQQFPDLHSELNLSSLELGDSALYFCASSVFDGVSNYGYTFGSGTRLTVV.